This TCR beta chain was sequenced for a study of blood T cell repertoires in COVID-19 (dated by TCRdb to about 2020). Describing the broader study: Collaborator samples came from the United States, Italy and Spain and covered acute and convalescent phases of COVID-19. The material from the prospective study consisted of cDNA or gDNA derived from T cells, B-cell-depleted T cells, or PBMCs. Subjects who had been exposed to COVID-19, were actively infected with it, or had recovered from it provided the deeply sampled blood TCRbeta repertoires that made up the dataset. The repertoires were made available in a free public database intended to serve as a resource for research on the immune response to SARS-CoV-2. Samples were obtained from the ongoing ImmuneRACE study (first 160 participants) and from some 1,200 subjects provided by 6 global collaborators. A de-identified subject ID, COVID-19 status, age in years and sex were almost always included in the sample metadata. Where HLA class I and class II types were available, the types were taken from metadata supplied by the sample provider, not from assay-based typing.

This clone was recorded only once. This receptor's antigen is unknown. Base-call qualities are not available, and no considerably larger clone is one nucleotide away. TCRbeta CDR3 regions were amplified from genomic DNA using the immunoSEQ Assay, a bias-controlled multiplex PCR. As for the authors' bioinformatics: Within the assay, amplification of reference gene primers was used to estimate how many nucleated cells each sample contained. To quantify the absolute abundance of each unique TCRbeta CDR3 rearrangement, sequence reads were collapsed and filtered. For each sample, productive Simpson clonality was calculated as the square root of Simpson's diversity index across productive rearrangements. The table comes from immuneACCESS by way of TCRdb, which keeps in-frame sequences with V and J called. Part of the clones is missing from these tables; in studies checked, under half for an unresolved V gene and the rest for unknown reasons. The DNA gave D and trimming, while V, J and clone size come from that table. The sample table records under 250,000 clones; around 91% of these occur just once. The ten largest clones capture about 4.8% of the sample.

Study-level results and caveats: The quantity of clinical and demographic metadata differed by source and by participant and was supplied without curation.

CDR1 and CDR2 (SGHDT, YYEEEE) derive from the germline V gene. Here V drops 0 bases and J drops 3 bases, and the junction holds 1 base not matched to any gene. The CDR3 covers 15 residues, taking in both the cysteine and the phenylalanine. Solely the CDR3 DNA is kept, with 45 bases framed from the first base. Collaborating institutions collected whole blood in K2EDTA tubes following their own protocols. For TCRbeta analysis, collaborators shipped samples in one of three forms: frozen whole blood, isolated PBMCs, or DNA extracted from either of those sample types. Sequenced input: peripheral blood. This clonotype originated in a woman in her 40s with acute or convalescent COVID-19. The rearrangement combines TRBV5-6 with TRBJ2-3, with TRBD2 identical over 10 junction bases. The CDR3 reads CASSLERGGTDTQYF. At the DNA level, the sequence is TGTGCCAGCAGCTTGGAGCGGGGGGGAACAGATACGCAGTATTTT.